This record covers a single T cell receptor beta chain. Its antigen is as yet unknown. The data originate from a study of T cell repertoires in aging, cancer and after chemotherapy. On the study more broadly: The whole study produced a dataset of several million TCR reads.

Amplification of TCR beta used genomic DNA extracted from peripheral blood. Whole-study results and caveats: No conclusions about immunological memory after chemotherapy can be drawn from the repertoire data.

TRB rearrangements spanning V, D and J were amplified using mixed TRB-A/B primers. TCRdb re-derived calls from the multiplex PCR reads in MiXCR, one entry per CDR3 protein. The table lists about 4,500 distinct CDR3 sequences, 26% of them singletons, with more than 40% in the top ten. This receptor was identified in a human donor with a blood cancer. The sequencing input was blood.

The CDR3 DNA follows: TGTGCCATCAGTGAGAGGGGGGGTCTATACAATGAGCAGTTCTTC. This translates into CAISERGGLYNEQFF. The V call is TRBV10-3, the J call TRBJ2-1; the D gene is possibly TRBD2 (7 bases). Germline V gives CDR1 ENHRY, CDR2 SYGVKD. V was clipped by 2 bases and J by 4 bases, with 12 bases between them. This CDR3 region has 15 residues.